The 9 T cell receptor beta chains listed next were all sequenced from one sample in a study of T cell responses to AZD1222 COVID-19 vaccine. Generated by immunoSEQ multiplex PCR, the TCRdb table keeps only in-frame clones and is missing some. The data show about 150,000 clones, with approximately 90% seen just once and 1.5% to 2% held by the top ten. Sample: peripheral blood, taken on day 0 of AZD1222 vaccination. The origin of the receptors is an adult in good health.

The chain carries TRBV7-9 and TRBJ1-3; D gene unclear. The CDR3 consists of 16 residues. V lost 5 bases and J 0 bases, leaving 14 bases between the germline ends. Per germline, CDR1 SEHNR and CDR2 FQNEAQ (reference sequence). The CDR3 region has the DNA TGTGCCAGCAGCAACCTTACGGGGTTCTCTGGAAACACCATATATTTT. It is translated as CASSNLTGFSGNTIYF.

The table lists this clone with a few counts. The CDR3: CASSLARRTSGSSYEQYF. The CDR3 nucleotides read TGTGCCAGCAGCTTAGCCCGGAGGACTAGCGGGAGCTCCTACGAGCAGTACTTC. V and J are TRBV13 and TRBJ2-7; TRBD2 agrees at 13 bases. V trimming: 1 base; J trimming: 0 bases; junction bases outside the gene matches: 6. The germline gives CDR1 PRHDT, CDR2 FYEKMQ (reference sequence). This CDR3 contains 18 residues.

The genes are TRBV7-2 and TRBJ1-4, with D possibly TRBD1 on 5 matching bases. The CDR3 has 15 amino acids. Germline lookup yields CDR1 SGHTA and CDR2 FQGNSA. The V and J ends lost 5 bases and 4 bases respectively, with 14 bases between them. The CDR3 loop reads CASSTGRRNNEKLFF. CDR3 bases: TGTGCCAGCAGCACAGGAAGACGAAATAATGAAAAACTGTTTTTT.

The J gene is TRBJ2-1, the V gene TRBV5-4; the match to TRBD2 covers 9 bases. The CDR3 contains 15 residues. Per the germline V gene, CDR1 is SGHNT and CDR2 is YYREEE (reference sequence). V trimming: 0 bases; J trimming: 6 bases; junction bases outside the gene matches: 4. The CDR3 reads CASSLGSGSLNEQFF. The CDR3 DNA reads as TGTGCCAGCAGCTTGGGTAGCGGGAGTCTCAATGAGCAGTTCTTC.

CDR3 loop: CASSQGQGGTEAFF. The CDR3 nucleotides are TGTGCCAGCAGCCAAGGACAGGGCGGGACTGAAGCTTTCTTT. V gene TRBV6-4 combines with J gene TRBJ1-1; TRBD1 matches at 8 bases. CDR1 and CDR2 from the germline V gene are MRHNA and SNTAGT. The CDR3 spans 14 residues. V shed 6 bases and J 5 bases; nucleotides not matched to a gene: 8.

In this sample, this clone turned up once. The rearrangement joins TRBV5-6 to TRBJ2-5; D may be TRBD1 (6 bases). V was clipped by 4 bases and J by 5 bases, with 15 bases between them. Germline-derived CDR1 and CDR2 are SGHDT and YYEEEE. The CDR3 runs 14 residues. CDR3: CASSLETGMETQYF. The CDR3 DNA reads as TGTGCCAGCAGCCTCGAGACAGGCATGGAGACCCAGTACTTC.

The chain employs TRBV27 and TRBJ2-2; D remains ambiguous. Germline CDR1 MNHEY, CDR2 SMNVEV (reference sequence). V was trimmed by 5 bases and J by 6 bases, leaving 1 base between them. The CDR3 has 10 residues. The CDR3 nucleotides are TGTGCCAGCAGTGCCGGGGAGCTGTTTTTT. This codes for CASSAGELFF.

The chain uses TRBV6-5 and TRBJ2-7; perhaps TRBD1 as D (6 bases). The germline CDR1 and CDR2 sequences are MNHEY and SVGAGI. CDR3 length: 14 amino acids. V dropped 8 bases and J dropped 3 bases, with 17 bases sitting between them. The CDR3 nucleotides read TGTGCCAGCCGTCGGAGCTCGGACAGCTACGAGCAGTACTTC. Protein sequence: CASRRSSDSYEQYF.

Written as DNA, the CDR3 is TGTGCCAGTAGCCATGGGGAGCAGGTTAGAGGATCACCCCTCCACTTT. The encoded protein is CASSHGEQVRGSPLHF. The V call is TRBV19, the J call TRBJ1-6; D unclear. Germline lookup yields CDR1 LNHDA and CDR2 SQIVND (reference sequence). V was pared by 6 bases and J by 10 bases, with 22 bases between. This CDR3 comprises 16 residues. Together with reference TRBV19 and TRBJ1-6, the CDR3 gives the full variable domain: DGGITQSPKYLFRKEGQNVTLSCEQNLNHDAMYWYRQDPGQGLRLIYYSQIVNDFQKGDIAEGYSVSREKKESFPLTVTSAQKNPTAFYLCASSHGEQVRGSPLHFGNGTRLTVT.